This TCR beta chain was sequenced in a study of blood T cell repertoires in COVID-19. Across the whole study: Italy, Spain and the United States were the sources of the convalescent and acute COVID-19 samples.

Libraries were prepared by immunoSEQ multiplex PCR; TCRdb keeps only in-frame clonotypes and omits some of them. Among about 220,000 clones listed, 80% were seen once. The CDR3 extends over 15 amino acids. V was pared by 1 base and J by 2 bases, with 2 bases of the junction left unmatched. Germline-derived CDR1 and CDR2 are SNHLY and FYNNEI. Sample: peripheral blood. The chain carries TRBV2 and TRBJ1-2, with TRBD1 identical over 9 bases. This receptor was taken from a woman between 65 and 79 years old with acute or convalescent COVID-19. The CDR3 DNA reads TGTGCCAGCAGTGAAGTGACAGGGGGGAACTATGGCTACACCTTC. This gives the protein CASSEVTGGNYGYTF. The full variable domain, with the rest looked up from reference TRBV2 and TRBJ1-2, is EPEVTQTPSHQVTQMGQEVILRCVPISNHLYFYWYRQILGQKVEFLVSFYNNEISEKSEIFDDQFSVERPDGSNFTLKIRSTKLEDSAMYFCASSEVTGGNYGYTFGSGTRLTVV.